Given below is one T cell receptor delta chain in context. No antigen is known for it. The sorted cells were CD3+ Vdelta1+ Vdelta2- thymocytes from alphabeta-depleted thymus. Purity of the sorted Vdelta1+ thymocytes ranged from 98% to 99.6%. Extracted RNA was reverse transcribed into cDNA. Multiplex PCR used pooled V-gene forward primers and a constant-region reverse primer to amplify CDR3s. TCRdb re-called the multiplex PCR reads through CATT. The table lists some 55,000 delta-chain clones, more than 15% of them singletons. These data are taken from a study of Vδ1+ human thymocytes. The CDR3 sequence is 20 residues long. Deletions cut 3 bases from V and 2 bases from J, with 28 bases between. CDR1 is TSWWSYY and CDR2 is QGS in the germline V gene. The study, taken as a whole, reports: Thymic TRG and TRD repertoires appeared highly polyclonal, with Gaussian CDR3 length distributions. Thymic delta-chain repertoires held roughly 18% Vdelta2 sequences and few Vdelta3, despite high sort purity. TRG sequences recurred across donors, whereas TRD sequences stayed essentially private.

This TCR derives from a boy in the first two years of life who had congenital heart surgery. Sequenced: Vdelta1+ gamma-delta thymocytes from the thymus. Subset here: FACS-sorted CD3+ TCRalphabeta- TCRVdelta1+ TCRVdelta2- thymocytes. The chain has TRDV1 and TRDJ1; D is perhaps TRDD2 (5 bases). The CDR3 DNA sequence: TGTGCTCTTGGGGACCCCACTTCCGAAGCTGGCCAGATGAGGACCGATAAACTCATCTTT. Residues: CALGDPTSEAGQMRTDKLIF.